This entry is about one T cell receptor beta chain. These data are taken from a study of cytomegalovirus exposure and HLA in healthy donors. In the PCR, 60 Vbeta and 13 Jbeta primers were used. TCRdb's copy holds only in-frame clones and misses some; the assay was immunoSEQ multiplex PCR. Seen here are under 200,000 clones, approximately 80% observed once, and the top ten hold about 13%. Donors likely had unrecorded immune exposures despite being nominally healthy when sampled. CDR3 length equals 14 residues. Losses at the gene ends were 5 bases for V and 8 bases for J; bases not matched to a gene: 8. CDR1 and CDR2 from the germline V gene are SGHVS and FNYEAQ.

The TCR was taken from a woman in her fifties or sixties in good health and CMV-seronegative. The chain is built from TRBV7-6 and TRBJ2-1, with 8 bases lining up with TRBD2. Sequenced: PBMCs. CDR3 in DNA: TGTGCCAGCAGCCCCCGGGCGGGGGGCTATGAGCAGTTCTTC. Translated, it gives CASSPRAGGYEQFF.